Each of the 5 T cell receptor beta chains below was sequenced from the same sample in a study of shared clonotypes between healthy human individuals. Clones were sequenced by immunoSEQ multiplex PCR, and TCRdb holds only the in-frame ones, with some missing. Of approximately 320,000 clones in the sample, around 87% are singletons; the top ten hold 16%. The material sequenced was memory CD8+ T cells sorted from blood. The subset is: CD45RO+ cells pooled with CCR7-negative TemRA cells. The receptors were gathered from a man younger than 35 in good health.

A remark on this clone: Sequence at one end of the junction differs from germline and may be a read error. This chain uses TRBV7-7 with TRBJ2-1, with a weak D call TRBD2 (5 bases). The CDR3 is made up of 14 amino acids. Germline-derived CDR1 and CDR2 are SSHAT and FNYEAQ (reference sequence). In nucleotides, the CDR3 is TGTGCTAGCAGCTTAGCGTTGGGCGACAATGAGCAGTTCTTC. Protein: CASSLALGDNEQFF.

The chain employs TRBV13 and TRBJ1-4; weak D call: TRBD1 (6 bases). The CDR3 runs 14 residues. The germline CDR1 and CDR2 sequences are PRHDT and FYEKMQ (reference sequence). Trimming pared 7 bases from V and 6 bases from J, leaving 15 bases between. The CDR3 coding sequence is TGTGCCAGCACCGAGGGGGGCGCGGATGAAAAACTGTTTTTT. Protein product: CASTEGGADEKLFF.

The V call is TRBV27, the J call TRBJ2-7, with 8 bases identical to TRBD1. J lost 6 bases, V lost 4 bases, and 5 bases had no gene match. The CDR3 runs 13 residues. Per germline, CDR1 MNHEY and CDR2 SMNVEV (reference sequence). CDR3 sequence reads: CASSSQTGAEQYF. CDR3 DNA sequence: TGTGCCAGCAGTTCCCAGACAGGGGCCGAGCAGTACTTC.

The J gene is TRBJ2-1, the V gene TRBV10-2; possible D gene TRBD2, 5 bases. The CDR3 loop spans 17 amino acids. Germline CDR1 WSHSY, CDR2 SAAADI. Between the trimmed V and J ends, which lost 4 bases and 0 bases, there was a span of 16 bases. The CDR3 DNA reads TGCGCCAGCAGTGTAAGAGGGCCTATAAGCTCCTACAATGAGCAGTTCTTC. Amino acid sequence: CASSVRGPISSYNEQFF.

This sequence joins TRBV28 and TRBJ1-2; unclear D gene. Germline CDR1 is MDHEN and CDR2 is SYDVKM. The CDR3 is 11 residues long. V shed 6 bases and J shed 6 bases, with 8 bases lying between them. CDR3 DNA: TGTGCCAGCAGCTCCCTGGATGGCTACACCTTC. Its translation is CASSSLDGYTF.